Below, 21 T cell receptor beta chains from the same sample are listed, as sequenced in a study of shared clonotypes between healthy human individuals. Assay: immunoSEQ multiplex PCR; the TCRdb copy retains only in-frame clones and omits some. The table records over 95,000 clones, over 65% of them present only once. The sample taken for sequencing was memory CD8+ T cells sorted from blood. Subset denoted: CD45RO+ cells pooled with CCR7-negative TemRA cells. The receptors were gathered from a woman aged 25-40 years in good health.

The CDR3 protein is CASSYSSEQYF. The DNA for the CDR3 is TGTGCCAGCAGTTACTCGAGCGAGCAGTACTTC. The gene calls are TRBV6-9 and TRBJ2-7, with D hard to call. CDR3 length equals 11 residues. Deletions cut 3 bases from V and 6 bases from J, with 6 bases between. In germline, CDR1 is MNHGY, CDR2 SVAAGI.

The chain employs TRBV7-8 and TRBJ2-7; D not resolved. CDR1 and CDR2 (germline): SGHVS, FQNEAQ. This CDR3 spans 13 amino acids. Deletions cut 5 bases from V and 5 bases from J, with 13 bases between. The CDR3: CASSPPRVDEQYF. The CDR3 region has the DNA TGTGCCAGCAGCCCCCCGCGAGTTGACGAGCAGTACTTC.

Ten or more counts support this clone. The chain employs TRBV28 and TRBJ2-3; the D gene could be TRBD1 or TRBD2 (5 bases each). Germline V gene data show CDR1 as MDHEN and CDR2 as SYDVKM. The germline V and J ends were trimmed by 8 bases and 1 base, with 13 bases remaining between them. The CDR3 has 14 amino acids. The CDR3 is CASQFVGGTDTQYF. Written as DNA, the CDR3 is TGTGCCAGCCAGTTCGTGGGGGGCACAGATACGCAGTATTTT.

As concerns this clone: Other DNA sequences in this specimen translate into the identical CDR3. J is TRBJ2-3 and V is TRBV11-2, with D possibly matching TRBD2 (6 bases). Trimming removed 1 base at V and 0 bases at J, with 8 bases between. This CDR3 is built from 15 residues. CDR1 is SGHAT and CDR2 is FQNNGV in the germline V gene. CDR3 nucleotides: TGTGCCAGCAGCTTAGTGGGGACTAGCACAGATACGCAGTATTTT. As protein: CASSLVGTSTDTQYF.

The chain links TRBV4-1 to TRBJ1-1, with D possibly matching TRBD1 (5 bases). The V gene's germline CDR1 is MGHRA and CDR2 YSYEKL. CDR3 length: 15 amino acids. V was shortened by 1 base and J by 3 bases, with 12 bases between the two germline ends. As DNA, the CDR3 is TGCGCCAGCAGCCAAGCAAAACGGGGGGACACTGAAGCTTTCTTT. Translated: CASSQAKRGDTEAFF.

CDR3 DNA: TGCAGCGTTGAACGGGACAGAAACAATGAGCAGTTCTTC. It codes for CSVERDRNNEQFF. The chain combines TRBV29-1 with TRBJ2-1; 7 bases are shared with TRBD1. Germline loops: CDR1 SQVTM, CDR2 ANQGSEA. The CDR3 is made up of 13 amino acids. Trimming removed 2 bases from V and 5 bases from J; junction bases left unmatched: 3.

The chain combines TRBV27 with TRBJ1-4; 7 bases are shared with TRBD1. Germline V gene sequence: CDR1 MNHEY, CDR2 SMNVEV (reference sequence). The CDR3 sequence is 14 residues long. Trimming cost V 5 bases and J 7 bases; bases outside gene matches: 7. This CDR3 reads CASSPTGYSEKLFF. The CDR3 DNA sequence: TGTGCCAGCAGTCCGACAGGGTATAGTGAAAAACTGTTTTTT.

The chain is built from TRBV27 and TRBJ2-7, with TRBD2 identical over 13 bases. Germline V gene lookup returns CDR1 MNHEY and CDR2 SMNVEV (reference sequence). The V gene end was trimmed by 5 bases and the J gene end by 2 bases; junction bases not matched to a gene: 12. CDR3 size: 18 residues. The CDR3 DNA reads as TGTGCCAGCAGTCCCCGAGGACTAGCGGGAGTTTTCACCTACGAGCAGTACTTC. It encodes CASSPRGLAGVFTYEQYF.

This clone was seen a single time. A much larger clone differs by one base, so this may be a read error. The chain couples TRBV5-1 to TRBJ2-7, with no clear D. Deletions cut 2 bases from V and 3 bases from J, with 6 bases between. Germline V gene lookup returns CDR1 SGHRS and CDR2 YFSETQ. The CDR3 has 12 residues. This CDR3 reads CASSLGNYEQYF. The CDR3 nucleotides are TGCGCCAGCAGCTTAGGCAACTACGAGCAGTACTTC.

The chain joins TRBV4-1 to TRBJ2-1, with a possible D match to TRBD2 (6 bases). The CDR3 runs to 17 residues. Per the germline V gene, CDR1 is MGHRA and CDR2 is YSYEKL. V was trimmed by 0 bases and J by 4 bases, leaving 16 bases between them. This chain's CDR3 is CASSQDAPSEAYNEQFF. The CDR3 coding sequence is TGCGCCAGCAGCCAAGATGCCCCTAGCGAAGCTTACAATGAGCAGTTCTTC.

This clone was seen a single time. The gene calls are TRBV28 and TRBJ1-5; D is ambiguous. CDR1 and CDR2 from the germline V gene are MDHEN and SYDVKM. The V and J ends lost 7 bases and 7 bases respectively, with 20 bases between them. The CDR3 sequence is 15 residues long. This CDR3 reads CASTPGNSREQPQHF. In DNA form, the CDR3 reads TGTGCCAGCACCCCTGGGAACTCTCGGGAGCAGCCCCAGCATTTT.

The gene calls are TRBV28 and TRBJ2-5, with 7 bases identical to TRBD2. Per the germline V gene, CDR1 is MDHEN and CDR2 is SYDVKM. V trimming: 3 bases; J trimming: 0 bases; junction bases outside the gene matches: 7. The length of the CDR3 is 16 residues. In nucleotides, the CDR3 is TGTGCCAGCAGTTTTGGGCTAGCGGCCTACCAAGAGACCCAGTACTTC. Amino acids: CASSFGLAAYQETQYF.

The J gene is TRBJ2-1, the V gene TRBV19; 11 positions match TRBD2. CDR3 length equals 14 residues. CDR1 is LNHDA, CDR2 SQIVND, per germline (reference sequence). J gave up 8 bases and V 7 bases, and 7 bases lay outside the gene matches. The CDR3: CASTLLAGVHEQFF. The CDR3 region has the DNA TGTGCCAGTACCCTACTAGCGGGAGTCCATGAGCAGTTCTTC.

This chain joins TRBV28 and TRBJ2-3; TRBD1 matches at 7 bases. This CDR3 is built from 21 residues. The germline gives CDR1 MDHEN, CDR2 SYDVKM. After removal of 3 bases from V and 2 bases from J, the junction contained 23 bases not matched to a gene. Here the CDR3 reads CASSFPRGPQGVSVDTDTQYF. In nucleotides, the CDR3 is TGTGCCAGCAGTTTCCCCCGGGGCCCCCAGGGGGTGTCTGTGGACACAGATACGCAGTATTTT.

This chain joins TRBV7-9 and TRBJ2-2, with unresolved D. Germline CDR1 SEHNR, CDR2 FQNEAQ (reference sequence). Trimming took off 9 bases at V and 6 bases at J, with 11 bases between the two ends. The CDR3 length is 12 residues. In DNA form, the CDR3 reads TGTGCCAGAAACGGGCCGGCCGGGGAGCTGTTTTTT. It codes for CARNGPAGELFF.

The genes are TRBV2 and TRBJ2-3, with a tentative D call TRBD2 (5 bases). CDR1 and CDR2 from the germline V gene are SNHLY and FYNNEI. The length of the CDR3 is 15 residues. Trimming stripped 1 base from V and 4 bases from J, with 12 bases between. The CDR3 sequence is CASSEGVWGADTQYF. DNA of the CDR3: TGTGCCAGCAGTGAAGGGGTATGGGGAGCAGATACGCAGTATTTT.

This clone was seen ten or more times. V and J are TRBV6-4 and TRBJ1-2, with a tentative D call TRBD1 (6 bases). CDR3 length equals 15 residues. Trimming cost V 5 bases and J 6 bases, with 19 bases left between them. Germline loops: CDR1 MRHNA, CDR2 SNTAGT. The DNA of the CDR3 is TGTGCCAGCAGTTCCCTAGGCGGGGGCGCCGATGGCTACACCTTC. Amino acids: CASSSLGGGADGYTF.

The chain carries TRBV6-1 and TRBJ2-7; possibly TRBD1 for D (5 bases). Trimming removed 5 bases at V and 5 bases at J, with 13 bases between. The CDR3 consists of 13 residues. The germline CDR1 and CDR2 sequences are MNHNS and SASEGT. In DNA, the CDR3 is TGTGCCAGCAGTTATACAGGCGTCCACGAGCAGTACTTC. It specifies CASSYTGVHEQYF.

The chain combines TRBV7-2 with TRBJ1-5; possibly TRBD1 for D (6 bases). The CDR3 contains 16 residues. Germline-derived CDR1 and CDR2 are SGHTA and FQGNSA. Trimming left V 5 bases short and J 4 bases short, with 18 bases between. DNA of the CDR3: TGTGCCAGCAGCGCCGTGTTGGGGGCGGCGAATCAGCCCCAGCATTTT. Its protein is CASSAVLGAANQPQHF.

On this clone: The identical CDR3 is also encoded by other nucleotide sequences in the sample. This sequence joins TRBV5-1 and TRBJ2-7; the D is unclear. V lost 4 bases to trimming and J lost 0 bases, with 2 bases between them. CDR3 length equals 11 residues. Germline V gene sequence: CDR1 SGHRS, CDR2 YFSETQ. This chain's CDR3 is CASSTSYEQYF. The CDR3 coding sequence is TGCGCCAGCAGCACCTCCTACGAGCAGTACTTC.

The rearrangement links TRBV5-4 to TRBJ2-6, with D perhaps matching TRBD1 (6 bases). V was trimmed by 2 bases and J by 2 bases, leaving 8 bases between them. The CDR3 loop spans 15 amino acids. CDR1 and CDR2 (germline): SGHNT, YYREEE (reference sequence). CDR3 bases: TGTGCCAGCAGCTTTACAGGGACTGGGGCCAACGTCCTGACTTTC. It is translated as CASSFTGTGANVLTF.